The next 30 T cell receptor beta chains were all read from a single sample in a study of cytomegalovirus exposure and HLA in healthy donors. PCR used 60 Vbeta primers and 13 Jbeta primers. Assay used: immunoSEQ multiplex PCR; TCRdb lists only in-frame clones, some missing. Of roughly 120,000 clones in the sample, roughly 80% were seen once. Input material: PBMCs. Receptors were obtained from a man aged 45 to 65 in good health and CMV-seropositive.

The chain carries TRBV7-6 and TRBJ2-7; 8 nucleotides match TRBD1. The CDR3 extends over 15 amino acids. The germline CDR1 and CDR2 sequences are SGHVS and FNYEAQ. V trimming: 2 bases; J trimming: 1 base; junction bases outside the gene matches: 4. The CDR3 sequence: CASSLRWTGSYEQYF. In DNA form, the CDR3 reads TGTGCCAGCAGCTTAAGGTGGACAGGGTCCTACGAGCAGTACTTC.

This clone has only a few counts. V gene TRBV6-1 combines with J gene TRBJ2-1; 8 bases are shared with TRBD2. Trimming at V came to 5 bases and at J to 12 bases, leaving 9 bases not matched to a gene. The CDR3 has 13 amino acids. Germline CDR1 reads MNHNS; CDR2 reads SASEGT. The CDR3 here is CASSTHERGTQFF. CDR3 sequence (DNA): TGTGCCAGCAGTACCCACGAGCGGGGGACGCAGTTCTTC.

The chain couples TRBV7-2 to TRBJ2-1, with 10 bases identical to TRBD2. This CDR3 spans 15 amino acids. Trimming removed 1 base from V and 9 bases from J; junction bases left unmatched: 6. The germline V gene has CDR1 SGHTA and CDR2 FQGNSA. The CDR3 protein is CASSLEGLARFEQFF. CDR3 nucleotide sequence: TGTGCCAGCAGCTTAGAGGGACTAGCGCGTTTTGAGCAGTTCTTC. The full variable domain, its missing parts supplied by reference TRBV7-2 and TRBJ2-1, is GAGVSQSPSNKVTEKGKDVELRCDPISGHTALYWYRQSLGQGLEFLIYFQGNSAPDKSGLPSDRFSAERTGGSVSTLTIQRTQQEDSAVYLCASSLEGLARFEQFFGPGTRLTVL.

This sequence joins TRBV5-1 and TRBJ2-5; tentatively, D is TRBD2 (6 bases). The CDR3 loop spans 15 amino acids. Germline CDR1 is SGHRS and CDR2 is YFSETQ. Trimming removed 0 bases from V and 1 base from J, with 10 bases in between. CDR3 bases: TGCGCCAGCAGCTTGGCAGGGACTCGCCAAGAGACCCAGTACTTC. Residues: CASSLAGTRQETQYF.

This chain links TRBV14 with TRBJ1-2, with a weak D call TRBD1 (5 bases). Per the germline V gene, CDR1 is SGHDN and CDR2 is FVKESK. This CDR3 is 13 amino acids long. V lost 3 bases and J 7 bases, leaving 12 bases between the germline ends. The CDR3 region has the DNA TGTGCCAGCAGCCAGAACAGGATGATTGGCTACACCTTC. The encoded protein is CASSQNRMIGYTF.

The chain recombines TRBV5-1 with TRBJ2-7, with TRBD2 identical over 7 bases. This CDR3 region has 17 residues. V lost 4 bases and J lost 2; bases outside the gene matches: 15. Germline CDR1 reads SGHRS; CDR2 reads YFSETQ. CDR3 nucleotides: TGCGCCAGCAGCCCGCCGGGGGGACCGACTTTGGCCTACGAGCAGTACTTC. It is translated as CASSPPGGPTLAYEQYF.

As regards this clone: Additional DNA sequences in this sample encode the identical CDR3. J is TRBJ1-1 and V is TRBV6-5, with 8 bases that match TRBD1. J lost 4 bases, V lost 6 bases, and 10 bases had no gene match. CDR1 and CDR2 (germline): MNHEY, SVGAGI. There are 15 residues in the CDR3. The CDR3 loop is CASRGLDRGSTEAFF. CDR3 bases: TGTGCCAGCAGGGGTCTAGACAGGGGTAGCACTGAAGCTTTCTTT.

This chain joins TRBV5-1 and TRBJ2-3, with 10 bases aligning to TRBD2. The germline CDR1 and CDR2 sequences are SGHRS and YFSETQ. The CDR3 totals 17 residues. The trim removed 4 bases at V and 2 bases at J, leaving 10 bases unmatched. The CDR3 nucleotides are TGCGCCAGCAGCCTCGCGAGTAGCGGGGGGTTCACAGATACGCAGTATTTT. It yields the protein CASSLASSGGFTDTQYF.

The table lists this clone with a count of one. V usage is TRBV28 and J usage is TRBJ1-1, with 8 bases that match TRBD1. The CDR3 runs to 16 residues. V dropped 3 bases and J dropped 0; count of bases not matched to a gene: 6. Germline V gene lookup returns CDR1 MDHEN and CDR2 SYDVKM. CDR3 loop: CASSFGQGLMNTEAFF. DNA for the CDR3: TGTGCCAGCAGTTTCGGACAGGGCCTCATGAACACTGAAGCTTTCTTT.

The chain couples TRBV19 to TRBJ1-1, with TRBD1 as a possible D gene (6 bases). The germline CDR1 and CDR2 sequences are LNHDA and SQIVND (reference sequence). Trimming took off 5 bases at V and 0 bases at J, with 13 bases between the two ends. The CDR3 is 15 residues long. Written as DNA, the CDR3 is TGTGCCAGTAGTGCGCGGACAGCCTTGAACACTGAAGCTTTCTTT. As protein: CASSARTALNTEAFF.

This sequence joins TRBV2 and TRBJ2-3, with D possibly being TRBD2 (6 bases). The CDR3 spans 17 residues. The V end lost 3 bases, the J end lost 1 base, and 17 bases lay between the germline ends. Germline CDR1 is SNHLY and CDR2 is FYNNEI. CDR3 protein: CASSEERPGVGTDTQYF. In DNA, the CDR3 is TGTGCCAGCAGTGAGGAGCGCCCGGGAGTGGGCACAGATACGCAGTATTTT.

This chain links TRBV6-1 with TRBJ2-5; 11 bases fit TRBD2. Trimming took 6 bases from V and 2 from J; bases not matched to a gene: 2. Germline V gene lookup returns CDR1 MNHNS and CDR2 SASEGT. There are 14 residues in the CDR3. This CDR3 is CASSSSGGQETQYF. In DNA, the CDR3 is TGTGCCAGCAGCTCTAGCGGGGGGCAAGAGACCCAGTACTTC.

This chain links TRBV7-9 with TRBJ1-1; D is uncertain. This CDR3 is built from 14 residues. Germline CDR1 reads SEHNR; CDR2 reads FQNEAQ (reference sequence). Between the trimmed V and J ends, which lost 4 bases and 1 base, there was a span of 10 bases. CDR3 coding DNA: TGTGCCAGCAGCTCCCACGCAGGGAACACTGAAGCTTTCTTT. As protein: CASSSHAGNTEAFF.

The J gene is TRBJ2-7, the V gene TRBV10-1, with TRBD2 as a possible D gene (6 bases). CDR3 length equals 13 residues. CDR1 and CDR2 from the germline V gene are WNHNN and SYGVQD (reference sequence). The ends were cut back, 0 bases at V and 6 bases at J, with 9 bases in the middle. The CDR3 nucleotides read TGCGCCAGCAGTGAGTCGTTGGGGGGCGAGCAGTACTTC. It translates to CASSESLGGEQYF.

This rearrangement joins TRBV4-2 to TRBJ2-1; D remains unclear. Deletions cut 0 bases from V and 10 bases from J, with 13 bases between. Germline V gives CDR1 LGHNA, CDR2 YNFKEQ. The CDR3 spans 14 residues. CDR3 loop: CASSQDGTGREQFF. The DNA for the CDR3 is TGTGCCAGCAGCCAAGATGGCACTGGCAGGGAGCAGTTCTTC.

This chain uses TRBV2 with TRBJ1-2; 12 bases are a match to TRBD1. The CDR3 length is 14 residues. CDR1 is SNHLY, CDR2 FYNNEI, per germline. Germline trimming cut 4 bases from V and 6 bases from J; bases unmatched to any gene: 3. As DNA, the CDR3 is TGTGCCAGCAGTGCGGGACAGGGGGCGCATGGCTACACCTTC. Protein product: CASSAGQGAHGYTF.

V is TRBV13 and J is TRBJ2-7; 8 bases line up with TRBD1. Germline V gives CDR1 PRHDT, CDR2 FYEKMQ (reference sequence). The V segment lost 3 bases and the J segment 2 bases; nucleotides outside the gene matches: 3. The CDR3 is 14 amino acids. CDR3 protein: CASSLDRAPYEQYF. CDR3 coding DNA: TGTGCCAGCAGCTTGGACAGGGCTCCCTACGAGCAGTACTTC.

The J gene is TRBJ1-4, the V gene TRBV14, with D possibly being TRBD1 (6 bases). This CDR3 is built from 15 residues. Germline CDR1 SGHDN, CDR2 FVKESK. Trimming shortened V by 3 bases and J by 9 bases, and 17 bases separated the two germline ends. DNA of the CDR3: TGTGCCAGCAGCCAGTCCATAGGGGGAAGCAAAAAACTGTTTTTT. Its protein is CASSQSIGGSKKLFF.

This clone has just a few counts. The rearrangement joins TRBV30 to TRBJ2-1; 11 nucleotides agree with TRBD2. The CDR3 spans 14 residues. Germline CDR1 and CDR2: GTSNPN and SVGIG (reference sequence). The trim removed 3 bases at V and 5 bases at J, leaving 3 bases unmatched. CDR3 region: CAWRGLAAHNEQFF. The CDR3 DNA reads as TGTGCCTGGAGGGGACTAGCGGCTCACAATGAGCAGTTCTTC.

The chain is built from TRBV6-1 and TRBJ1-1; D unclear. This CDR3 region has 13 residues. CDR1 and CDR2 (germline): MNHNS, SASEGT. V was pared by 3 bases and J by 0 bases, with 5 bases between. In nucleotides, the CDR3 is TGTGCCAGCAGTGATATGTTGAACACTGAAGCTTTCTTT. Protein: CASSDMLNTEAFF.

The genes are TRBV18 and TRBJ1-2, with D possibly TRBD1 on 6 matching bases. Germline-derived CDR1 and CDR2 are KGHSH and LQKENI. The CDR3 is 13 amino acids. V lost 6 bases to trimming and J lost 4 bases, with 12 bases between them. The CDR3 is CASSQQGSYGYTF. The CDR3 DNA follows: TGTGCCAGCTCCCAACAGGGATCCTATGGCTACACCTTC.

This chain connects TRBV9 to TRBJ2-1; 11 bases align to TRBD1. Per germline, CDR1 SGDLS and CDR2 YYNGEE. The CDR3 runs 15 residues. The V segment lost 0 bases and the J segment 8 bases; nucleotides outside the gene matches: 4. The CDR3, as DNA: TGTGCCAGCAGCGTAGGGACAGGGGGCGACGATGAGCAGTTCTTC. This sequence encodes CASSVGTGGDDEQFF.

This chain connects TRBV5-1 to TRBJ2-1; 11 nucleotides agree with TRBD2. V shed 4 bases, J shed 2 bases, and the junction held 5 bases outside the gene matches. CDR3 length equals 16 residues. The germline V gene has CDR1 SGHRS and CDR2 YFSETQ. The CDR3: CASSPPTSGAYNEQFF. CDR3 nucleotides: TGCGCCAGCAGCCCACCGACTAGCGGGGCCTACAATGAGCAGTTCTTC.

The rearrangement links TRBV2 to TRBJ1-3; 8 bases match TRBD1. Trimming cost V 4 bases and J 2 bases; bases outside gene matches: 4. The CDR3 is 15 residues long. Germline loops: CDR1 SNHLY, CDR2 FYNNEI. CDR3 in amino acids: CASSGQGLTGNTIYF. DNA for the CDR3: TGTGCCAGCAGTGGACAGGGGCTCACTGGAAACACCATATATTTT.

Concerning this clone itself: Because it lacks the conserved phenylalanine or tryptophan at the end, this CDR3 is likely a read error. J is TRBJ1-2 and V is TRBV9; D is possibly TRBD1 (6 bases). Germline V CDR1 and CDR2: SGDLS, YYNGEE. Trimming stripped 4 bases from V and 4 bases from J, with 14 bases between. The CDR3 spans 14 residues. This CDR3 reads CASSLRTDPYGYTL. The DNA of the CDR3 is TGTGCCAGCAGCTTGCGGACAGACCCCTATGGCTACACCCTC.

This clone was seen just once. V usage is TRBV5-1 and J usage is TRBJ1-4; 10 bases align to TRBD1. The CDR3 totals 16 residues. The germline V gene encodes CDR1 SGHRS and CDR2 YFSETQ. V lost 2 bases and J lost 5; bases outside the gene matches: 6. The CDR3 loop reads CASSFGQGVTNEKLFF. In DNA form, the CDR3 reads TGCGCCAGCAGCTTTGGACAGGGGGTAACCAATGAAAAACTGTTTTTT.

V is TRBV7-9 and J is TRBJ2-7, with 7 positions matching TRBD1. This CDR3 has 15 amino acids. Unmatched junction bases numbered 9, after V lost 5 bases and J lost 2 bases. Germline values: CDR1 SEHNR, CDR2 FQNEAQ (reference sequence). This CDR3 is CASSPNNQGAYEQYF. The CDR3 nucleotides are TGTGCCAGCAGCCCGAATAACCAGGGGGCCTACGAGCAGTACTTC.

The chain carries TRBV6-1 and TRBJ1-5; no clear D gene. Trimming took off 2 bases at V and 8 bases at J, with 13 bases between the two ends. The CDR3 totals 14 residues. Germline CDR1 MNHNS, CDR2 SASEGT. The CDR3: CASSEIREREPQHF. DNA for the CDR3: TGTGCCAGCAGTGAAATAAGGGAGAGGGAGCCCCAGCATTTT.

The chain is built from TRBV6-1 and TRBJ2-2; 8 bases map to TRBD1. The ends lost 9 bases at V and 4 bases at J; junction bases unmatched: 10. The CDR3 length is 15 residues. CDR1 is MNHNS, CDR2 SASEGT, per germline. CDR3 residues: CASWPGTGTTGELFF. In DNA form, the CDR3 reads TGTGCCAGTTGGCCCGGGACAGGAACCACCGGGGAGCTGTTTTTT.

V usage is TRBV18 and J usage is TRBJ1-1; TRBD1 matches 10 bases. Per the germline V gene, CDR1 is KGHSH and CDR2 is LQKENI. With 3 bases clipped from V and 7 bases from J, the junction kept 5 bases outside the gene matches. This CDR3 contains 14 residues. The DNA of the CDR3 is TGTGCCAGCTCACCGAGACAGGGGGCGAATGAAGCTTTCTTT. This sequence encodes CASSPRQGANEAFF.